This entry lists 12 T cell receptor beta chains sequenced from one sample in a study of cytomegalovirus exposure and HLA in healthy donors. PCR involved 60 Vbeta and 13 Jbeta primers. Produced via immunoSEQ multiplex PCR; TCRdb's table is partial and in-frame only. The sample records 170,000 or so clones, over 70% being singletons. Sequenced input: PBMCs. These receptor sequences come from a woman aged 25 to 39 in good health and CMV-seronegative.

The chain joins TRBV29-1 to TRBJ2-1; 8 bases match TRBD1. The germline V gene encodes CDR1 SQVTM and CDR2 ANQGSEA. The J segment lost 7 bases and the V segment lost 4 bases, leaving 6 bases of the junction unmatched. This CDR3 is 13 amino acids long. CDR3 residues: CSVVPGGENEQFF. The CDR3 DNA is TGCAGCGTTGTACCAGGGGGCGAGAATGAGCAGTTCTTC.

This clone was found once. This sequence joins TRBV2 and TRBJ1-5; D is unclear. Trimming pared 2 bases from V and 0 bases from J, leaving 14 bases between. The CDR3 extends over 17 amino acids. CDR1 is SNHLY, CDR2 FYNNEI, per germline. In DNA form, the CDR3 reads TGTGCCAGCAGTGAAACCCACTCTTCAACTAGCAATCAGCCCCAGCATTTT. Translation: CASSETHSSTSNQPQHF. Combining the CDR3 with reference TRBV2 and TRBJ1-5 gives the whole variable domain EPEVTQTPSHQVTQMGQEVILRCVPISNHLYFYWYRQILGQKVEFLVSFYNNEISEKSEIFDDQFSVERPDGSNFTLKIRSTKLEDSAMYFCASSETHSSTSNQPQHFGDGTRLSIL.

This clone was seen only once. The chain links TRBV27 to TRBJ2-2; D is undetermined. CDR3 length: 14 amino acids. Per germline, CDR1 MNHEY and CDR2 SMNVEV (reference sequence). Between the trimmed V and J ends, which lost 3 bases and 1 base, there was a span of 6 bases. The CDR3 region has the DNA TGTGCCAGCAGTTTGTCAGGGAACACCGGGGAGCTGTTTTTT. Encoded protein: CASSLSGNTGELFF.

This clone was observed a few times. V and J are TRBV5-4 and TRBJ1-6; D unclear. The CDR3 has 15 amino acids. CDR1 is SGHNT, CDR2 YYREEE, per germline (reference sequence). Trimming took off 4 bases at V and 9 bases at J, with 17 bases between the two ends. The chain's CDR3 is CASSAGTEESSPLHF. CDR3 sequence (DNA): TGTGCCAGCAGCGCGGGTACCGAGGAGAGTTCACCCCTCCACTTT.

The CDR3 DNA reads as TGTGCCAGCAGTGATTGGCGGGGCGATACGCAGTATTTT. Translation: CASSDWRGDTQYF. The rearrangement uses TRBV6-1 and TRBJ2-3; tentative D call: TRBD2 (6 bases). Germline V gene lookup returns CDR1 MNHNS and CDR2 SASEGT. This CDR3 is built from 13 residues. V shed 3 bases and J shed 6 bases, with 10 bases lying between them.

The J gene is TRBJ1-5, the V gene TRBV6-1, with D uncertain. The V end was cut by 8 bases, the J end by 4 bases, with 18 bases between. This CDR3 has 15 residues. Germline values: CDR1 MNHNS, CDR2 SASEGT. CDR3 in amino acids: CASWARSDENQPQHF. CDR3 DNA sequence: TGTGCCAGCTGGGCCAGGTCCGACGAAAATCAGCCCCAGCATTTT.

The chain joins TRBV28 to TRBJ1-2; TRBD1 matches at 10 bases. In germline, CDR1 is MDHEN, CDR2 SYDVKM. V dropped 7 bases and J dropped 0; count of bases not matched to a gene: 11. CDR3 length: 17 residues. As DNA, the CDR3 is TGTGCCAGCATTAGATTGACAGGGGGCGACCCTAACTATGGCTACACCTTC. Amino acid sequence: CASIRLTGGDPNYGYTF.

This chain uses TRBV10-3 with TRBJ2-7; D call uncertain. The CDR3 has 11 residues. With 3 bases removed from V and 2 bases from J, the gap between germline ends came to 2 bases. From germline, CDR1 is ENHRY and CDR2 SYGVKD. The CDR3 is CAISDTYEQYF. DNA for the CDR3: TGTGCCATCAGTGACACCTACGAGCAGTACTTC.

For the CDR3, the DNA is TGTGCCAGCAGCTTGGGGCTAGTAGCCTACGAGCAGTACTTC. It is translated as CASSLGLVAYEQYF. This rearrangement joins TRBV5-6 to TRBJ2-7; D is uncertain. The germline V gene encodes CDR1 SGHDT and CDR2 YYEEEE. The V end lost 0 bases, the J end lost 2 bases, and 9 bases lay between the germline ends. The CDR3 consists of 14 residues.

This chain uses TRBV30 with TRBJ1-2, with 7 bases aligning to TRBD1. CDR1 is GTSNPN and CDR2 is SVGIG in the germline V gene (reference sequence). J was trimmed by 0 bases and V by 3 bases; bases with no gene match: 7. The CDR3 contains 15 residues. CDR3 nucleotide sequence: TGTGCCTGGAGGGACCCTGGACAGGCTAACTATGGCTACACCTTC. It translates to CAWRDPGQANYGYTF.

The rearrangement uses TRBV20-1 and TRBJ1-4, with D unresolved. Germline CDR1 is DFQATT and CDR2 is SNEGSKA (reference sequence). The CDR3 runs 11 residues. V was shortened by 1 base and J by 7 bases, with 4 bases between the two germline ends. CDR3 nucleotide sequence: TGCAGTGCTAGAGCGGGTGAAAAACTGTTTTTT. Its translation is CSARAGEKLFF.

This clone was observed once. The V and J genes are TRBV14 and TRBJ2-1; 8 bases agree with TRBD2. Looked up from germline, CDR1 is SGHDN and CDR2 is FVKESK. The CDR3 spans 16 residues. Losses at the gene ends were 1 base for V and 3 bases for J; bases not matched to a gene: 5. Written as DNA, the CDR3 is TGTGCCAGCAGCCAAGTGGGCGGGGGGAGCTACAATGAGCAGTTCTTC. Its translation: CASSQVGGGSYNEQFF.